The clone carrying this TCR beta chain was counted only a few times. Its antigen is not identified. Germline CDR1 is ENHRY and CDR2 is SYGVKD. The CDR3 has 17 residues. Trimming took 6 bases from V and 5 from J; bases not matched to a gene: 17. Alongside a J-beta primer mix, a sample-barcoded 5' primer served in a second PCR lasting 7 to 11 cycles. Unique molecular identifiers of 12 random nucleotides labeled each cDNA. TCRdb reanalysed the 5' RACE reads using MiXCR and keeps one entry per CDR3 protein. The repertoire holds 1 million or so distinct CDR3 sequences, with approximately 25% as singletons. This entry is derived from a study of blood T cells in healthy people across ages. Across the whole study: Template switching retrieved approximately one barcoded beta molecule for each two T cells. Study conclusions and caveats: Long-lived donors carried more naive CD4+ cells and greater diversity than aged donors.

Another study also made use of these data, one on T cells of mothers and their children.

V gene TRBV10-3 combines with J gene TRBJ2-5; 8 bases agree with TRBD1. This clonotype originated in a girl under 10 years old in good health. Sequencing was carried out using blood. The CDR3 here is CAISAEGTGGEWETQYF. The CDR3 region has the DNA TGTGCCATCAGCGCCGAGGGAACAGGGGGAGAATGGGAGACCCAGTACTTC.